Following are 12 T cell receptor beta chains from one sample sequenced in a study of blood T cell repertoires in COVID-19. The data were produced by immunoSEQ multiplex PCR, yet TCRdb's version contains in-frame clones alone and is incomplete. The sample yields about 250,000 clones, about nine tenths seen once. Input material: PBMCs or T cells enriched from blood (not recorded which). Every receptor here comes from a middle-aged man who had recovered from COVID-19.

Here the CDR3 DNA reads TGCGCCAGCAGCGATATCGGGACAGCTACTTATGGCTACACCTTC. This codes for CASSDIGTATYGYTF. The gene calls are TRBV4-3 and TRBJ1-2; 7 bases match TRBD1. V dropped 5 bases and J dropped 5; count of bases not matched to a gene: 11. CDR1 is LGHNA and CDR2 is YSLEER in the germline V gene. There are 15 residues in the CDR3.

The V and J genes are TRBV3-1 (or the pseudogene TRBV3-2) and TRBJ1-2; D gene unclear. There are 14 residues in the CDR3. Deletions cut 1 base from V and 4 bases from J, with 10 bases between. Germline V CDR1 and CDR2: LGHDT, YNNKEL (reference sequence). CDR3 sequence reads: CASSQGWEGYGYTF. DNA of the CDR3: TGTGCCAGCAGCCAAGGATGGGAGGGCTATGGCTACACCTTC.

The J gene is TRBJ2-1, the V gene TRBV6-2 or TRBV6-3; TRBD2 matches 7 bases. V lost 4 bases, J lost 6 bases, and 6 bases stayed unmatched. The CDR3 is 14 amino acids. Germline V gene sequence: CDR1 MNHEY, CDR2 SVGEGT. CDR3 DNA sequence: TGTGCCAGCAGTTTTCGGACTAGTCGCAATGAGCAGTTCTTC. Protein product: CASSFRTSRNEQFF.

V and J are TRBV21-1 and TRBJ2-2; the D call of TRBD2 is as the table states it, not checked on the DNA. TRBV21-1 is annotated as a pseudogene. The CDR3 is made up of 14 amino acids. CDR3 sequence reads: CASSKRVSTGELFF. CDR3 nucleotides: TGTGCCAGCAGCAAACGGGTAAGCACCGGGGAGCTGTTTTTT.

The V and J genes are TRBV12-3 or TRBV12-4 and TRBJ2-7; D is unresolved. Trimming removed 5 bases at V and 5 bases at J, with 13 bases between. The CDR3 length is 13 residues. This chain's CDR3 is CASSLTRRDEQYF. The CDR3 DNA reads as TGTGCCAGCAGTCTAACCCGTCGAGACGAGCAGTACTTC.

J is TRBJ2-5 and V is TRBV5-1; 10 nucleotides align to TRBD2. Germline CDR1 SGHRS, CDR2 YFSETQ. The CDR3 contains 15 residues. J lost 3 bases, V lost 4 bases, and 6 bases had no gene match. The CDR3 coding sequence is TGCGCCAGCAGCCCGCCGGGACTAGCGAAAGAGACCCAGTACTTC. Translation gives CASSPPGLAKETQYF.

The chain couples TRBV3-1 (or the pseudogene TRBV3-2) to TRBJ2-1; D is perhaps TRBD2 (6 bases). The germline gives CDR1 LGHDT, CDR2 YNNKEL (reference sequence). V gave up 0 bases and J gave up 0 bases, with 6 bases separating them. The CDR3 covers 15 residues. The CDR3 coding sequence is TGTGCCAGCAGCCAAGAGCGGGGCTCCTACAATGAGCAGTTCTTC. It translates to CASSQERGSYNEQFF.

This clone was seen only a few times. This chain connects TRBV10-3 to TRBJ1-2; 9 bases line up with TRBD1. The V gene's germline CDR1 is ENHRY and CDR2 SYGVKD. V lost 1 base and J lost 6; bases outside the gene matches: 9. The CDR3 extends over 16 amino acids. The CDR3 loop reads CAISEFRQGGEDGYTF. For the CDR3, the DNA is TGTGCCATCAGTGAGTTTCGACAGGGGGGTGAGGATGGCTACACCTTC.

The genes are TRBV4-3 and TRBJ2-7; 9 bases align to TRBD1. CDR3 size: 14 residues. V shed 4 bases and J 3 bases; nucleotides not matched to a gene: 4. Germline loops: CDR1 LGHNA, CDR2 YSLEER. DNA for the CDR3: TGCGCCAGCAGCCCCTGGACAGGGGACTACGAGCAGTACTTC. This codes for CASSPWTGDYEQYF.

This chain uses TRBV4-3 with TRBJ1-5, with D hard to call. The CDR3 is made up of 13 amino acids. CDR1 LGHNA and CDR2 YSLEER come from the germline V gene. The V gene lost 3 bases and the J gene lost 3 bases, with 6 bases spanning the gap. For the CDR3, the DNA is TGCGCCAGCAGCCAGGAGATCAATCAGCCCCAGCATTTT. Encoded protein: CASSQEINQPQHF.

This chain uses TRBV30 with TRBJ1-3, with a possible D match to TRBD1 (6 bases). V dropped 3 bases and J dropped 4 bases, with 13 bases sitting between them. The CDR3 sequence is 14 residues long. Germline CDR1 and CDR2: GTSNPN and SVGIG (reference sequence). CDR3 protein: CAWSHRVAGNTIYF. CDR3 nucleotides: TGTGCCTGGAGCCACAGGGTTGCCGGAAACACCATATATTTT.

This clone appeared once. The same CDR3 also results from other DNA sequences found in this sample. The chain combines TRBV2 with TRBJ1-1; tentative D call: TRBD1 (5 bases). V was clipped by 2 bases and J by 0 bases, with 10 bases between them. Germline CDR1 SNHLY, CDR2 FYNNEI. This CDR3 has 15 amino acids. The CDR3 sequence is CASSERGLLNTEAFF. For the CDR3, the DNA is TGTGCCAGCAGTGAAAGGGGACTCCTGAACACTGAAGCTTTCTTT.